These T cell receptor beta chains were read from a single sample in a study of T cells of healthy individuals. MiXCR was run by TCRdb on the 5' RACE reads, yielding one entry per CDR3 protein. The sample gives 85,000 to 100,000 distinct CDR3 sequences, approximately 18% of which show up once; 6.2% is in the top ten. The source of these receptors is a human donor in good health. Each CDR3 is given with its conserved first and last residue. D genes are given only for firm matches. Clone size appears in some rows only: once, few, many, or a class for an expanded clone.

>.|.|TRBJ2-7|TRBV9
TGTGCCAGCAGCGTCAGCGGAGTAAGCTCCTACGAGCAGTACTTC
CASSVSGVSSYEQYF
>.|.|TRBJ1-3|TRBV9
TGTGCCAGCTCTATAACCTCTGGAAACACCATATATTTT
CASSITSGNTIYF
>few|.|TRBJ2-3|TRBV4-3
TGCGCCAGCAGCCACCTGGTGGACAGCTCCTACATAACGAGCACAGATACGCAGTATTTT
CASSHLVDSSYITSTDTQYF
>few|TRBD1|TRBJ1-3|TRBV12-3/TRBV12-4
TGTGCCAGCAACACAGGGGAAAGGCGCCGCTCTGGAAACACCATATATTTT
CASNTGERRRSGNTIYF
>few|TRBD2|TRBJ2-1|TRBV6-2/TRBV6-3
TGTGCCAGCAGTTACGGCGTTAGCGGGGATACCACTTCCTACAATGAGCAGTTCTTC
CASSYGVSGDTTSYNEQFF
>many|.|TRBJ1-6|TRBV4-1
TGCGCCAGCAGCCTAAGCCTGGGCGGTTATAATTCACCCCTCCACTTT
CASSLSLGGYNSPLHF
>.|.|TRBJ2-7|TRBV7-2
TGTGCCAGCAGCTTAGTAACGGGCGAGCAGTACTTC
CASSLVTGEQYF
>.|TRBD1|TRBJ2-1|TRBV27
TGTGCCAGCAGAAACCCCAGGGGGCGTAAGGCGAGCTCCTACAATGAGCAGTTCTTC
CASRNPRGRKASSYNEQFF
>few|.|TRBJ2-5|TRBV15
TGTGCCACCAGCAGAGACAAGGGGGTTCAAGAGACCCAGTACTTC
CATSRDKGVQETQYF
>.|.|TRBJ1-2|TRBV29-1
TGCAGCGTGTCGTCAGTCGCTAACTATGGCTACACCTTC
CSVSSVANYGYTF